This T cell receptor (beta chain) is from a study of blood T cell repertoires in COVID-19. In the original processing: The assay estimated nucleated cells by amplifying reference gene primers. Assay used: immunoSEQ multiplex PCR; TCRdb lists only in-frame clones, some missing. The DNA gave D and trimming, while V, J and clone size come from that table. The sample has tens of thousands of clones; about nine tenths are singletons. From germline, CDR1 is KGHDR and CDR2 SFDVKD. Trimming cost V 8 bases and J 5 bases, with 11 bases left between them. The CDR3 extends over 12 amino acids. The sample comprised peripheral blood. This TCR was sampled from a human donor in a cohort sampled during active COVID-19. The chain links TRBV24-1 to TRBJ1-2; D might be TRBD1 (6 bases). CDR3 in amino acids: CATKTGRYGYTF. CDR3 DNA: TGTGCCACCAAGACAGGCCGTTATGGCTACACCTTC.